This is a list of T cell receptor beta chains from one sample in a study of shared clonotypes between healthy human individuals. Data came from immunoSEQ multiplex PCR; TCRdb stores just in-frame clones and leaves some out. The sample includes a few million clones, approximately 95% seen only once; the top ten take 0.13%. The material sequenced was naive CD4+ T cells sorted from blood. Receptors originate from a man aged 18 to 30 in good health. Each CDR3 is given with its conserved first and last residue. The D gene is left open where the match is weak. Rows give clone size only sometimes, using once, few, many, or a class for an expanded clone.

v_gene	j_gene	d_gene	abundance	CDR3aa	CDR3nt
TRBV7-9	TRBJ1-6	NA	NA	CASSLGGYSDSPLHF	TGTGCCAGCAGCTTAGGTGGCTACTCGGATTCACCCCTCCACTTT
TRBV19	TRBJ1-4	TRBD1	once	CASSDRGYEKLFF	TGTGCCAGTAGCGACAGGGGTTATGAAAAACTGTTTTTT
TRBV18	TRBJ1-6	NA	NA	CASSPGGVGSPLHF	TGTGCCAGCTCACCGGGGGGCGTAGGGTCACCCCTCCACTTT
TRBV11-2	TRBJ2-3	TRBD2	NA	CASSLALLSGDLTDTQYF	TGTGCCAGCAGCTTAGCCCTATTGAGCGGGGACCTCACAGATACGCAGTATTTT
TRBV11-3	TRBJ2-7	TRBD1	NA	CASSLIRGTGDSYEQYF	TGTGCCAGCAGCTTAATCCGCGGGACAGGGGATTCCTACGAGCAGTACTTC
TRBV5-1	TRBJ2-1	TRBD2	few	CASSLPGGYNEQFF	TGCGCCAGCAGCTTACCGGGGGGGTACAATGAGCAGTTCTTC
TRBV5-4	TRBJ2-7	TRBD1	NA	CASSPGQGLYEQYF	TGTGCCAGCAGCCCGGGACAGGGACTTTACGAGCAGTACTTC
TRBV30	TRBJ1-2	NA	NA	CAWSVALRGHGYTF	TGTGCCTGGAGTGTGGCCCTCCGAGGTCATGGCTACACCTTC
TRBV7-2	TRBJ2-7	NA	NA	CASRSSPGPSYEQYF	TGTGCCAGCAGGTCGAGTCCGGGACCCTCCTACGAGCAGTACTTC
TRBV12-2	TRBJ1-6	NA	NA	CASRLSIRTGECSPLHF	TGTGCAAGTCGCTTATCGATCAGGACAGGGGAATGCTCACCCCTCCACTTT
TRBV15	TRBJ2-3	TRBD1	NA	CATSRSLTGGGTDTQYF	TGTGCCACCAGCAGAAGCCTCACAGGGGGCGGCACAGATACGCAGTATTTT
TRBV2	TRBJ2-1	NA	NA	CASSELRSSGTYNEQFF	TGTGCCAGCAGTGAACTACGGAGTAGCGGCACCTACAATGAGCAGTTCTTC
TRBV5-5	TRBJ2-5	NA	NA	CASSLVAGNQETQYF	TGTGCCAGCAGCTTGGTCGCGGGGAATCAAGAGACCCAGTACTTC
TRBV2	TRBJ2-7	NA	NA	CASRSLGEQYF	TGTGCCAGCAGAAGCTTGGGCGAGCAGTACTTC
TRBV30	TRBJ1-5	NA	NA	CAWSVPGEGLEPQHF	TGTGCCTGGAGTGTACCAGGTGAGGGGTTGGAGCCCCAGCATTTT
TRBV27	TRBJ1-2	NA	few	CASSLFRGNYGYTF	TGTGCCAGCAGCCTCTTCAGGGGTAACTATGGCTACACCTTC
TRBV7-2	TRBJ2-1	NA	NA	CASSQNNEQFF	TGTGCCAGCAGCCAAAACAATGAGCAGTTCTTC
TRBV5-1	TRBJ1-1	NA	NA	CASRSDSNTEAFF	TGCGCCAGCAGATCCGACAGTAACACTGAAGCTTTCTTT
TRBV7-9	TRBJ2-7	NA	NA	CASSTSNEQYF	TGTGCCAGCAGCACTAGTAACGAGCAGTACTTC
TRBV6-6	TRBJ2-7	NA	NA	CASSSLTPYEQYF	TGTGCCAGCAGTTCCCTTACCCCCTACGAGCAGTACTTC
TRBV18	TRBJ2-3	NA	NA	CASSPPTNTDTQYF	TGTGCCAGCTCACCGCCTACAAACACAGATACGCAGTATTTT
TRBV10-3	TRBJ2-2	NA	once	CAISESRTSGTGELFF	TGTGCCATCAGTGAGTCAAGGACCTCGGGCACCGGGGAGCTGTTTTTT
TRBV11-2	TRBJ2-7	NA	NA	CASSSQREEQYF	TGTGCCAGCAGCTCGCAACGAGAAGAGCAGTACTTC
TRBV2	TRBJ2-7	NA	NA	CASREGPVGEQYF	TGTGCCAGCAGAGAGGGGCCTGTCGGCGAGCAGTACTTC
TRBV6-1	TRBJ1-6	NA	NA	CASSRTEINSPLHF	TGTGCCAGCAGCAGGACAGAAATTAATTCACCCCTCCACTTT
TRBV5-1	TRBJ2-6	NA	NA	CASSLDLGSGANVLTF	TGCGCCAGCAGCTTGGATCTGGGGTCTGGGGCCAACGTCCTGACTTTC
TRBV19	TRBJ1-1	NA	NA	CASSIPGMSRTEAFF	TGTGCCAGTAGTATTCCGGGTATGAGTCGGACTGAAGCTTTCTTT
TRBV6-5	TRBJ1-1	TRBD1	NA	CASRRQGANTEAFF	TGTGCCAGCAGGAGACAGGGGGCGAACACTGAAGCTTTCTTT
TRBV7-6	TRBJ1-6	NA	NA	CASSTWTDSPLHF	TGTGCCAGCAGCACCTGGACAGATTCACCCCTCCACTTT
TRBV5-6	TRBJ1-2	NA	once	CASSLDSYGYTF	TGTGCCAGCAGCTTAGACTCCTATGGCTACACCTTC
TRBV10-3	TRBJ1-1	NA	NA	CAISAAVNTEAFF	TGTGCCATCAGTGCGGCGGTGAACACTGAAGCTTTCTTT
TRBV11-2	TRBJ2-1	NA	NA	CASSRIGWIEQFF	TGTGCCAGCAGTAGAATAGGCTGGATTGAGCAGTTCTTC
TRBV9	TRBJ2-5	NA	NA	CASSFRQTPQETQYF	TGTGCCAGCAGCTTTCGACAGACTCCTCAAGAGACCCAGTACTTC
TRBV6-6	TRBJ2-3	NA	NA	CASRSWGTDTQYF	TGTGCCAGCAGGAGCTGGGGCACAGATACGCAGTATTTT
TRBV6-5	TRBJ1-1	TRBD1	NA	CASSYLDRGNTEAFF	TGTGCCAGCAGTTACCTCGACAGGGGGAACACTGAAGCTTTCTTT
TRBV15	TRBJ2-1	TRBD2	once	CATSRDGSSGIPTLNNEQFF	TGTGCCACCAGCAGAGATGGGTCTAGCGGGATCCCGACTCTCAACAATGAGCAGTTCTTC
TRBV6-5	TRBJ2-1	TRBD1	NA	CASTPGQATRQFF	TGTGCCAGCACCCCGGGACAGGCGACAAGGCAGTTCTTC
TRBV30	TRBJ2-3	TRBD2	NA	CAWSGGLAGGDTQYF	TGTGCCTGGAGTGGAGGACTAGCGGGAGGAGATACGCAGTATTTT
TRBV12-2	TRBJ1-2	NA	NA	CASHPSYGYTF	TGTGCAAGTCACCCCTCCTATGGCTACACCTTC
TRBV6-1	TRBJ1-1	NA	NA	CASSEGFNDGFF	TGTGCCAGCAGTGAAGGTTTCAACGACGGTTTCTTT
TRBV11-2	TRBJ1-4	NA	NA	CASSLEGRGYNEKLFF	TGTGCCAGCAGCCTCGAGGGGAGGGGATATAATGAAAAACTGTTTTTT
TRBV7-3	TRBJ2-3	TRBD2	NA	CASSLNGLAGDTQYF	TGTGCCAGCAGCTTAAATGGACTAGCAGGCGATACGCAGTATTTT
TRBV29-1	TRBJ2-7	NA	once	CSVSSGTLSYEQYF	TGCAGCGTTTCATCCGGGACCCTGTCCTACGAGCAGTACTTC
TRBV27	TRBJ2-7	NA	once	CASSPLPRGPSYEQYF	TGTGCCAGCAGCCCGCTCCCCAGGGGTCCCTCCTACGAGCAGTACTTC
TRBV28	TRBJ2-7	NA	NA	CASRDGTSYEQYF	TGTGCCAGTCGGGACGGTACCTCCTACGAGCAGTACTTC
TRBV28	TRBJ1-3	NA	NA	CASSPGSSGNTIYF	TGTGCCAGCAGTCCAGGGTCCTCTGGAAACACCATATATTTT
TRBV7-2	TRBJ1-2	NA	NA	CASSPEGGRYGYTF	TGTGCCAGCAGCCCGGAGGGAGGTCGCTATGGCTACACCTTC
TRBV6-1	TRBJ2-7	NA	NA	CASSHRLGDEQYF	TGTGCCAGCAGCCATCGGCTGGGAGACGAGCAGTACTTC
TRBV6-5	TRBJ1-1	TRBD1	NA	CASSYSYRGTEAFF	TGTGCCAGCAGTTACTCTTACAGGGGAACTGAAGCTTTCTTT
TRBV29-1	TRBJ1-1	NA	NA	CSVSLGGRVTEAFF	TGCAGCGTTAGTCTAGGGGGTAGGGTCACTGAAGCTTTCTTT
TRBV14	TRBJ1-5	TRBD1	NA	CASSHHTGAPIRQPQHF	TGTGCCAGCAGCCATCACACAGGGGCCCCGATCCGCCAGCCCCAGCATTTT
TRBV7-9	TRBJ2-3	TRBD2	NA	CASSLNSGGTDTQYF	TGTGCCAGCAGCTTAAATAGCGGGGGCACAGATACGCAGTATTTT
TRBV9	TRBJ2-1	TRBD1	NA	CASSVTQDRVYNEQFF	TGTGCCAGCAGCGTAACTCAGGACAGGGTCTACAATGAGCAGTTCTTC
TRBV7-9	TRBJ2-7	NA	NA	CASSLTDYEQYF	TGTGCCAGCAGCTTGACAGACTACGAGCAGTACTTC
TRBV6-6	TRBJ2-1	NA	NA	CAGKDGRNNEQFF	TGTGCCGGAAAGGACGGGCGGAACAATGAGCAGTTCTTC